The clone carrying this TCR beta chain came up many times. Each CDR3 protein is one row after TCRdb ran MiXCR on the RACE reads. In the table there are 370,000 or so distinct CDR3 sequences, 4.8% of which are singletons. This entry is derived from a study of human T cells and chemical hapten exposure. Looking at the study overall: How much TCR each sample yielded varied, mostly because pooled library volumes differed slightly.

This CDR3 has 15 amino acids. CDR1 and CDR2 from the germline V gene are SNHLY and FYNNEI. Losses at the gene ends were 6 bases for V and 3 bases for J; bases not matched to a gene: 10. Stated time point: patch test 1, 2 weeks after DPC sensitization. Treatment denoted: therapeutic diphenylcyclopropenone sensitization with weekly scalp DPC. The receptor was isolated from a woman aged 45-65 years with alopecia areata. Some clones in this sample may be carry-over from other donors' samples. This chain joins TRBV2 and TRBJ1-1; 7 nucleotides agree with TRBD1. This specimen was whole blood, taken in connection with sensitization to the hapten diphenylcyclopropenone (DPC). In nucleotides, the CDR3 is TGTGCCAGCAGAATCGCCAGACAGGGAGACACTGAAGCTTTCTTT. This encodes CASRIARQGDTEAFF.